Below, one T cell receptor (beta chain) is given with its context. Its antigen remains unknown. Only in-frame clones appear in the TCRdb table, and some are missing; sequencing was by immunoSEQ multiplex PCR. The sample includes around 120,000 clones, 85% to 90% seen only once; the top ten take approximately 15%. This sample was taken from a study of T cell responses to AZD1222 COVID-19 vaccine. Study results and limitations: Donors were largely white British and mainly female; clonal diversity was possibly underestimated. It was only five to seven AZD1222 recipients who were seropositive at baseline. Once two AZD1222 doses were given, Spike-specific TCR breadth and depth went up. Epitopes outside B.1.351 and B.1.1.7 mutated regions reportedly drew nearly half of spike TCRs.

V lost 7 bases and J lost 2, with 11 bases in between. This CDR3 region has 13 residues. Germline values: CDR1 ENHRY, CDR2 SYGVKD. The specimen was peripheral blood, collected 28 days after the second AZD1222 dose. The TCR sequence derives from an adult who received the AZD1222 COVID-19 vaccine. The chain employs TRBV10-3 and TRBJ1-2, with D possibly matching TRBD1 (6 bases). This CDR3 reads CAITNGQNYGYTF. CDR3 DNA sequence: TGTGCCATCACCAATGGACAGAACTATGGCTACACCTTC.